The T cell receptor (beta chain) described here comes from a study of a mutant IDH1 vaccine in newly diagnosed glioma. Study context: Patients were given eight vaccinations, scheduled in weeks 1, 3, 5, 7, 11, 15, 19 and 23. Initiation of the vaccine course occurred 4-6 weeks after radiotherapy alone, or alongside temozolomide cycles. Overall study findings and caveats: It seemed that pseudoprogression was not linked to changes in the top peripheral T cell clonotypes.

The germline gives CDR1 MNHEY, CDR2 SVGAGI. The J segment lost 5 bases and the V segment lost 3 bases, leaving 6 bases of the junction unmatched. The CDR3 has 16 amino acids. Method: immunoSEQ multiplex PCR; TCRdb's copy keeps in-frame clones and lacks some. The repertoire holds approximately 35,000 clones, with roughly 90% as singletons. Regarding time point: week 23, last vaccination. The investigators gave 300 ug of mutant IDH1 20-mer peptide in each vaccine dose, together with topical imiquimod. To note about this clone: The antigen is undetermined.

Sequenced here: PBMCs, sampled from a glioma patient whose treatment included an IDH1 peptide vaccine. The chain carries TRBV6-5 and TRBJ1-6, with 8 bases that match TRBD1. The receptor was isolated from a middle-aged man with glioma. CDR3 nucleotides: TGTGCCAGCAGTTATCGACAGGGGTTCCATAATTCACCCCTCCACTTT. It encodes CASSYRQGFHNSPLHF.